The clone carrying this T cell receptor beta chain is a singleton in its sample. The sample originates from a study of shared clonotypes between healthy human individuals. Assay: immunoSEQ multiplex PCR; the TCRdb copy retains only in-frame clones and omits some. Of about 1.5 million clones listed, around 98% are singletons. Caucasian adults living in Nashville, Tennessee, provided all samples. Trimming shortened V by 3 bases and J by 2 bases, and 14 bases separated the two germline ends. Germline V gives CDR1 SGHTA, CDR2 FQGNSA. The CDR3 extends over 16 amino acids. This chain joins TRBV7-2 and TRBJ1-3; a possible D gene is TRBD1 (5 bases). The sequence derives from a man between 25 and 39 years old in good health. Sequencing was performed on naive CD4+ T cells sorted from blood. Subset denoted: CD45RA+ positively selected. The CDR3: CASSLFTGPTGNTIYF. The CDR3 DNA is TGTGCCAGCAGCTTGTTCACGGGGCCAACTGGAAACACCATATATTTT.